Below, 6 T cell receptor beta chains from the same sample are listed, as sequenced in a study of shared clonotypes between healthy human individuals. Libraries were prepared by immunoSEQ multiplex PCR; TCRdb keeps only in-frame clonotypes and omits some of them. The profile shows 550,000 to 800,000 clones, approximately 79% of them singletons. Source material: memory CD4+ T cells sorted from blood. Described subset: CD45RA-negative fraction. These TCRs come from a woman aged 25 to 39 in good health.

This chain links TRBV5-8 with TRBJ2-3, with 7 nucleotides matching TRBD1. CDR3 length: 13 amino acids. V trimming: 7 bases; J trimming: 0 bases; junction bases outside the gene matches: 2. CDR1 SGHTS and CDR2 YDEGEE come from the germline V gene. The DNA of the CDR3 is TGTGCCAGCGGGACAGAAAGCACAGATACGCAGTATTTT. It specifies CASGTESTDTQYF.

CDR3 in amino acids: CASNLLTSGANVLTF. DNA of the CDR3: TGTGCCAGCAACCTTCTTACCTCTGGGGCCAACGTCCTGACTTTC. The chain employs TRBV2 and TRBJ2-6; D not certain. Germline lookup yields CDR1 SNHLY and CDR2 FYNNEI. The CDR3 has 15 residues. V lost 7 bases and J 0 bases, leaving 10 bases between the germline ends.

This chain links TRBV11-1 with TRBJ2-7; TRBD1 aligns across 7 bases. The CDR3 loop spans 14 amino acids. Germline V gene lookup returns CDR1 SGHAT and CDR2 FQDESV (reference sequence). Trimming took 5 bases from V and 2 from J; bases not matched to a gene: 6. The CDR3: CASSPGTATYEQYF. DNA for the CDR3: TGTGCCAGCAGCCCCGGGACAGCCACCTACGAGCAGTACTTC.

The chain uses TRBV6-1 and TRBJ2-1; possible D gene TRBD2, 5 bases. V lost 5 bases and J 10 bases, leaving 15 bases between the germline ends. CDR1 MNHNS and CDR2 SASEGT come from the germline V gene. The CDR3 extends over 13 amino acids. The CDR3 region is CASSSMAGLEQFF. Here the CDR3 DNA reads TGTGCCAGCAGTAGTATGGCGGGCCTGGAGCAGTTCTTC.

The rearrangement joins TRBV5-4 to TRBJ2-1; the match to TRBD2 covers 13 bases. CDR1 and CDR2 (germline): SGHNT, YYREEE (reference sequence). CDR3 length: 15 amino acids. Trimming removed 4 bases from V and 8 bases from J; junction bases left unmatched: 6. Here the CDR3 reads CASSPGTSGIHEQFF. In nucleotides, the CDR3 is TGTGCCAGCAGCCCAGGGACTAGCGGGATCCATGAGCAGTTCTTC. Combining the CDR3 with reference TRBV5-4 and TRBJ2-1 gives the whole variable domain ETGVTQSPTHLIKTRGQQVTLRCSSQSGHNTVSWYQQALGQGPQFIFQYYREEENGRGNFPPRFSGLQFPNYSSELNVNALELDDSALYLCASSPGTSGIHEQFFGPGTRLTVL.

The V gene is TRBV9, the J gene TRBJ1-2; TRBD1 might be the D (6 bases). Germline CDR1 SGDLS, CDR2 YYNGEE. V was shortened by 4 bases and J by 2 bases, with 15 bases between the two germline ends. The CDR3 has 15 residues. The CDR3 region has the DNA TGTGCCAGCAGCCCGTGGGGGGGCGGAAACTATGGCTACACCTTC. Protein sequence: CASSPWGGGNYGYTF.